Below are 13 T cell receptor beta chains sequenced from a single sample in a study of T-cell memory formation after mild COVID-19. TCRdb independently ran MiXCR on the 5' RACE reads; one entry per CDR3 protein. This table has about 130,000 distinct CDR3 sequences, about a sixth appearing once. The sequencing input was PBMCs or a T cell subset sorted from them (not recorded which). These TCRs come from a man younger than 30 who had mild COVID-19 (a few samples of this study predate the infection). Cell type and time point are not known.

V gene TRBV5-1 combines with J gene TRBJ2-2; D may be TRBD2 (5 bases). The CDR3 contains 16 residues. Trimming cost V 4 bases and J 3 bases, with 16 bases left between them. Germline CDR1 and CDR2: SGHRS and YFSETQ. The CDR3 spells CASSPSGPYDTGELFF. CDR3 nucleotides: TGCGCCAGCAGCCCCAGCGGTCCATATGACACCGGGGAGCTGTTTTTT.

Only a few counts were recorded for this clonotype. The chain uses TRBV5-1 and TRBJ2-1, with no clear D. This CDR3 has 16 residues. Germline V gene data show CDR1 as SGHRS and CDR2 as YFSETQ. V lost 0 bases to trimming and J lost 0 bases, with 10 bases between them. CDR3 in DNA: TGCGCCAGCAGCTTGGCGGCTCGTAGCTCCTACAATGAGCAGTTCTTC. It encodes CASSLAARSSYNEQFF.

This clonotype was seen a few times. The CDR3 protein is CASSLDRGWETQYF. The CDR3 DNA follows: TGTGCCAGCAGCTTGGACAGGGGGTGGGAGACCCAGTACTTC. The V call is TRBV7-2, the J call TRBJ2-5, with 10 bases identical to TRBD1. The CDR3 sequence is 14 residues long. V lost 3 bases and J lost 5; bases outside the gene matches: 3. The V gene's germline CDR1 is SGHTA and CDR2 FQGNSA.

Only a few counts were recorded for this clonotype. The DNA for the CDR3 is TGTGCCAGCAGCTTGGGACGGCTCATGAACACTGAAGCTTTCTTT. Encoded protein: CASSLGRLMNTEAFF. The chain is built from TRBV11-2 and TRBJ1-1; the D gene is possibly TRBD1 (5 bases). The CDR3 covers 15 residues. Between the trimmed V and J ends, which lost 3 bases and 0 bases, there was a span of 11 bases. CDR1 is SGHAT, CDR2 FQNNGV, per germline.

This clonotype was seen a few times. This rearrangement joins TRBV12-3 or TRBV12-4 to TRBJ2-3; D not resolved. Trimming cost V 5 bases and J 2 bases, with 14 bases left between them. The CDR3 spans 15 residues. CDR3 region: CASSTTTDYTDTQYF. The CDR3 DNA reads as TGTGCCAGCAGTACGACGACGGATTACACAGATACGCAGTATTTT.

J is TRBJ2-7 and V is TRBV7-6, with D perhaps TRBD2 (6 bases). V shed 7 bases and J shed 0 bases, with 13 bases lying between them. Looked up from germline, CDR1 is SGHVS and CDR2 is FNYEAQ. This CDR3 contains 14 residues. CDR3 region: CASTPGLTSYEQYF. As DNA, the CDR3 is TGTGCCAGCACTCCGGGACTCACCTCCTACGAGCAGTACTTC. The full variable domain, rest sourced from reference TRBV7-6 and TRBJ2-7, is GAGVSQSPRYKVTKRGQDVALRCDPISGHVSLYWYRQALGQGPEFLTYFNYEAQQDKSGLPNDRFSAERPEGSISTLTIQRTEQRDSAMYRCASTPGLTSYEQYFGPGTRLTVT.

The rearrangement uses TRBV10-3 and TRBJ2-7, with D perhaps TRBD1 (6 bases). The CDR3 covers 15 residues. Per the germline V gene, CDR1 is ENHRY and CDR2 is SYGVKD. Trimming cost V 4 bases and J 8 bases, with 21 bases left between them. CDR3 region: CAISGVEQGRGKQYF. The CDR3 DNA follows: TGTGCCATCAGTGGGGTGGAACAGGGTCGGGGAAAGCAGTACTTC.

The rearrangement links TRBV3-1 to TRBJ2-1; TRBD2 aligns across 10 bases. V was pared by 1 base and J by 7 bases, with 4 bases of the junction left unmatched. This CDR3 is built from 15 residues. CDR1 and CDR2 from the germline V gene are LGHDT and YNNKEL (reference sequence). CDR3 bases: TGTGCCAGCAGCCAAGCCCCTAGCGGGGGTAATGAGCAGTTCTTC. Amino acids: CASSQAPSGGNEQFF.

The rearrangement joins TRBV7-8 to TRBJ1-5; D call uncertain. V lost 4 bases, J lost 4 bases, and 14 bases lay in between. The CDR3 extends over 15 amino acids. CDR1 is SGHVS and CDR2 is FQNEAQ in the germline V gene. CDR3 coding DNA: TGTGCCAGCAGCTCCTACGACCCCGGGAATCAGCCCCAGCATTTT. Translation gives CASSSYDPGNQPQHF.

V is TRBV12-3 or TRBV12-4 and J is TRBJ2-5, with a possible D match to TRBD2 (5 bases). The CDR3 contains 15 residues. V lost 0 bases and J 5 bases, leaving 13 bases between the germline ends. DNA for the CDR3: TGTGCCAGCAGTTTAGCCTCTAGCCCCCCGGAGACCCAGTACTTC. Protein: CASSLASSPPETQYF.

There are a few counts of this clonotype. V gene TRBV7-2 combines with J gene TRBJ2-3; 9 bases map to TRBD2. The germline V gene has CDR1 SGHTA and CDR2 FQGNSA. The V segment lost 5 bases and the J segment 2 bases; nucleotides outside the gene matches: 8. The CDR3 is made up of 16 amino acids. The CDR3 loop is CASSISGGGLTDTQYF. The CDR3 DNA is TGTGCCAGCAGCATTAGCGGGGGAGGACTCACAGATACGCAGTATTTT.

The CDR3 sequence: CASSNDVGAADTQYF. CDR3 coding DNA: TGTGCCAGCAGTAATGACGTGGGCGCTGCAGATACGCAGTATTTT. This rearrangement joins TRBV25-1 to TRBJ2-3; no firm D call. Trimming shortened V by 5 bases and J by 4 bases, and 16 bases separated the two germline ends. The CDR3 has 15 residues. Germline V gene data show CDR1 as MGHDK and CDR2 as SYGVNS. Based on the CDR3 plus reference TRBV25-1 and TRBJ2-3, the full variable domain is EADIYQTPRYLVIGTGKKITLECSQTMGHDKMYWYQQDPGMELHLIHYSYGVNSTEKGDLSSESTVSRIRTEHFPLTLESARPSHTSQYLCASSNDVGAADTQYFGPGTRLTVL.

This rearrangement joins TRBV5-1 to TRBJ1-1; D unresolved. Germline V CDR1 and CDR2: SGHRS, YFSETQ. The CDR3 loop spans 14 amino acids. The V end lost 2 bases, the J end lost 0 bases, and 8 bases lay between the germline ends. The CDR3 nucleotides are TGCGCCAGCAGCTTAAAGGGCATGAACACTGAAGCTTTCTTT. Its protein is CASSLKGMNTEAFF. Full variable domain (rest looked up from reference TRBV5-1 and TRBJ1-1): KAGVTQTPRYLIKTRGQQVTLSCSPISGHRSVSWYQQTPGQGLQFLFEYFSETQRNKGNFPGRFSGRQFSNSRSEMNVSTLELGDSALYLCASSLKGMNTEAFFGQGTRLTVV.